This T cell receptor (beta chain) came from a study of shared clonotypes between healthy human individuals. Using immunoSEQ multiplex PCR, the repertoire was profiled, and TCRdb retains in-frame clones only, with some absent. Among about 1 million clones listed, roughly 70% were seen once. The sample was memory CD4+ T cells sorted from blood. Subset: CD45RA-negative fraction. The TCR was taken from a man younger than 35 in good health.

The CDR3 is CASSDVSTNEKLFF. The CDR3 DNA is TGTGCCAGTTCCGATGTGTCAACTAATGAAAAACTGTTTTTT. This chain connects TRBV5-4 to TRBJ1-4; D is unclear. Trimming removed 8 bases at V and 0 bases at J, with 11 bases between. This CDR3 spans 14 amino acids. The germline CDR1 and CDR2 sequences are SGHNT and YYREEE (reference sequence).